These 2 T cell receptor beta chains were sequenced from one sample in a study of shared clonotypes between healthy human individuals. Assay used: immunoSEQ multiplex PCR; TCRdb lists only in-frame clones, some missing. The sample gives fewer than 850,000 clones, roughly 78% of which show up once; approximately 2% is in the top ten. The sample comprised memory CD4+ T cells sorted from blood. Indicated subset: CD45RA-negative fraction. The source of these receptors is a woman aged 25 to 39 in good health.

The rearrangement uses TRBV10-2 and TRBJ2-1; 11 bases align to TRBD2. CDR1 is WSHSY, CDR2 SAAADI, per germline. Trimming at V came to 3 bases and at J to 0 bases, leaving 7 bases not matched to a gene. CDR3 length: 18 amino acids. CDR3 sequence: CASSDFGSGRASYNEQFF. The CDR3 bases are TGCGCCAGCAGTGATTTTGGTAGCGGGAGGGCCTCCTACAATGAGCAGTTCTTC.

The chain couples TRBV28 to TRBJ1-5; tentative D call: TRBD1 (6 bases). This CDR3 is built from 15 residues. With 1 base removed from V and 5 bases from J, the gap between germline ends came to 12 bases. Germline lookup yields CDR1 MDHEN and CDR2 SYDVKM. The CDR3 reads CASSLYGTQDQPQHF. In DNA form, the CDR3 reads TGTGCCAGCAGTTTATATGGGACACAAGATCAGCCCCAGCATTTT.